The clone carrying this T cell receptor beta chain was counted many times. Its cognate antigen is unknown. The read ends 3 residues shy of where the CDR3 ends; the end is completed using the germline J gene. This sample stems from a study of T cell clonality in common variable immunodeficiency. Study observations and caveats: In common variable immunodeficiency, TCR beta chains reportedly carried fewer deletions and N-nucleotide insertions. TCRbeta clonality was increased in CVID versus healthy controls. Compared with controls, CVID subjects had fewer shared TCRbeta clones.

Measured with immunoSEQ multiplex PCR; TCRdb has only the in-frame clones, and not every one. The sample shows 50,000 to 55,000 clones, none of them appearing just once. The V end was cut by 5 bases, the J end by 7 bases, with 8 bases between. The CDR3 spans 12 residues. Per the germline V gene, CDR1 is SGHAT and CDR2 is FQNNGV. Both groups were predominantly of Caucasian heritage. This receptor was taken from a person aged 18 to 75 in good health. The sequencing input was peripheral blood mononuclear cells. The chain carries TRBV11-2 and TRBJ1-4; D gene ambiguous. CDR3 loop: CASSPTVEKLFF. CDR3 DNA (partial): TGTGCCAGCAGCCCCACGGTTGAAAAA.